This is a list of T cell receptor beta chains from one sample in a study of CD8 T cells in ankylosing spondylitis. TCRdb called the 5' RACE reads again in MiXCR, with one record for every CDR3 protein. The sample yields about 540,000 distinct CDR3 sequences, more than 9.5% seen once. Specimen: blood, either unsorted or a sorted T cell fraction (not recorded which). Receptor source: a male donor with ankylosing spondylitis. Both conserved end residues are part of each CDR3.

v_gene	j_gene	CDR3aa
TRBV7-2	TRBJ2-3	CASSFTGLSTDTQYF
TRBV20-1	TRBJ2-1	CSARAPRDFVGNEQFF
TRBV18	TRBJ2-1	CASSPRLAGAGYNEQFF
TRBV4-1	TRBJ2-1	CASSHGTSGRNSPYGEQFF
TRBV11-2	TRBJ2-3	CASSPRTSGSPDTQYF
TRBV3-1	TRBJ1-1	CASSHDRGMANTEAFF
TRBV5-5	TRBJ2-1	CASSLAGGGRNNEQFF
TRBV5-1	TRBJ2-2	CASSWLKIADRNTGELFF
TRBV29-1	TRBJ2-5	CSVQPGSKTQYF
TRBV6-2/TRBV6-3	TRBJ1-3	CASSDTRSGNTIYF
TRBV7-2	TRBJ2-3	CASSRDRDGTDTQYF
TRBV18	TRBJ1-2	CASSPVGGLGNYGYTF
TRBV25-1	TRBJ2-5	CASSEYVQETQYF
TRBV7-2	TRBJ2-5	CASSLRPQETQYF
TRBV6-1	TRBJ1-1	CASRKKEANTEAFF
TRBV7-6	TRBJ1-6	CASSSDWRDNSPLHF
TRBV7-2	TRBJ2-7	CASSRRTGYAEQYF
TRBV5-4	TRBJ2-3	CASSTPSTDTQYF
TRBV5-1	TRBJ2-1	CASRSAAHSYNEQFF
TRBV18	TRBJ2-3	CASSRTSDRRDTQYF
TRBV6-5	TRBJ1-2	CASSYSGSPAHYGYTF
TRBV5-1	TRBJ2-1	CASSSPSFDEQFF
TRBV15	TRBJ1-2	CATSRDRGAYGYTF
TRBV20-1	TRBJ2-1	CSASTFRLAGPMGNEQFF
TRBV4-1	TRBJ2-5	CASSQVIHREGETQYF
TRBV12-3/TRBV12-4	TRBJ2-5	CASSSGTETQYF
TRBV2	TRBJ2-1	CASRRLAGVDNEQFF
TRBV19	TRBJ2-5	CASSIDLGGETQYF
TRBV9	TRBJ2-1	CASSAFSSGSSYNEQFF
TRBV12-3/TRBV12-4	TRBJ1-1	CASSPRGGGGRTEAFF
TRBV6-6	TRBJ2-1	CASSYDGGREQFF
TRBV29-1	TRBJ2-2	CSVARGGNTGELFF
TRBV20-1	TRBJ2-5	CSARGIRAGTSGGHQETQYF
TRBV29-1	TRBJ2-3	CSTQGLAGSPDTQYF
TRBV11-3	TRBJ1-5	CASSGGWDQPQHF
TRBV20-1	TRBJ2-3	CSARGTPPDTDTQYF
TRBV7-2	TRBJ2-7	CASSLEAEGEQYF